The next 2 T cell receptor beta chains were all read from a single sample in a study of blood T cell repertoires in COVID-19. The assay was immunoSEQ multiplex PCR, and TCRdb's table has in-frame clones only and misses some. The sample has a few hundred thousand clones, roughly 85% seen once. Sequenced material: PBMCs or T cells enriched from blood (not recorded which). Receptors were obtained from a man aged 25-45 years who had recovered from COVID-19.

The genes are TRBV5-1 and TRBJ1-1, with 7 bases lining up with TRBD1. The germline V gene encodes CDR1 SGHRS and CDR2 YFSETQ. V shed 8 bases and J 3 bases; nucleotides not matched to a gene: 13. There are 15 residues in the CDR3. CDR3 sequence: CASRPPGGGDTEAFF. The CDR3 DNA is TGCGCCAGTCGACCCCCAGGGGGTGGTGACACTGAAGCTTTCTTT.

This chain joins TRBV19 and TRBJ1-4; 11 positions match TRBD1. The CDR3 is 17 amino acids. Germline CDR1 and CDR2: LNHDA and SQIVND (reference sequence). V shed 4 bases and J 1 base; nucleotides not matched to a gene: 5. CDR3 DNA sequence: TGTGCCAGTAGTAGACGGACAGGGGGCCTAACTAATGAAAAACTGTTTTTT. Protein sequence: CASSRRTGGLTNEKLFF.